This T cell receptor (beta chain) was documented in a study of vaccination and CD4 T cells after COVID-19. Per the germline V gene, CDR1 is SGHRS and CDR2 is YFSETQ. The CDR3 loop spans 18 amino acids. Trimming stripped 4 bases from V and 4 bases from J, with 26 bases between. The treatment was: roughly 10-day PBMC culture with coronavirus spike peptide pools or control peptides (ViraFEST assay). About this clonotype itself: What it binds is not known.

The Oncomine TCR Beta short-read assay sequenced DNA from cultured CD4+ T cells. Via MiXCR, TCRdb re-called the PCR reads, giving one row per CDR3 protein. The sample includes about 25,000 distinct CDR3 sequences, 49% seen only once; the top ten take 5.5% to 7%. The chain joins TRBV5-1 to TRBJ1-2, with D possibly TRBD1 on 5 matching bases. The sample consisted of CD4+ T cells from blood, cultured in vitro. The sequence was obtained from a human donor who had recovered from COVID-19. CDR3 protein: CASSPDGAPRGKVYGYTF. Written as DNA, the CDR3 is TGCGCCAGCAGCCCCGACGGGGCTCCACGCGGGAAGGTCTATGGCTACACCTTC.